This is a list of T cell receptor beta chains from one sample in a study of siplizumab effects on memory and regulatory T cells. Method: immunoSEQ multiplex PCR; TCRdb's copy keeps in-frame clones and lacks some. The sample includes tens of thousands of clones, 88% seen only once; the top ten take 1.5% to 2%. The sample comprised Tregs sorted from blood. The receptors here all came from a human donor in good health. The CDR3 runs from the conserved cysteine through the conserved F or W. The order of the fields is J gene, V gene, D gene, clone size, CDR3 DNA, CDR3 protein. The D gene is left open where the match is weak. Size is stated for part of the rows, as once, few or many counts, or as a class when the clone is expanded.

>TRBJ2-5|TRBV7-2|TRBD2|.
TGTGCCAGCAGCCTCGTCGGGGGGACCAACCAAGAGACCCAGTACTTC
CASSLVGGTNQETQYF
>TRBJ2-7|TRBV6-1|.|.
TGTGCCAGCAGTGAAGGGTGGGGCCTTTCGGGCGACGAGCAGTACTTC
CASSEGWGLSGDEQYF
>TRBJ2-3|TRBV7-3|.|once
TGTGCCAGCAGCCTACAGCTCACAGATACGCAGTATTTT
CASSLQLTDTQYF
>TRBJ1-1|TRBV27|TRBD1|once
TGTGCCAGCAGTTATTCGTACGGACAGGGGTTTTTCACTGAAGCTTTCTTT
CASSYSYGQGFFTEAFF
>TRBJ1-2|TRBV6-1|TRBD1|.
TGTGCCAGCAATCCCAGACAGGGGGCCTACTATGGCTACACCTTC
CASNPRQGAYYGYTF
>TRBJ2-6|TRBV19|.|.
TGTGCCAGTAGGGTGGGGACCTCTGGGGCCAACGTCCTGACTTTC
CASRVGTSGANVLTF
>TRBJ1-1|TRBV5-1|.|.
TGCGCCAGCAGTGATGGACCGACTAGGAACACTGAAGCTTTCTTT
CASSDGPTRNTEAFF
>TRBJ2-3|TRBV2|TRBD2|once
TGTGCCAGCAGGAGGGGAGTGGGACTAGCGGGATTGGATACGCAGTATTTT
CASRRGVGLAGLDTQYF
>TRBJ2-7|TRBV28|.|.
TGTGCCAGCAGTCCCAAGTGGTCCTACGAGCAGTACTTC
CASSPKWSYEQYF
>TRBJ2-7|TRBV1|.|.
TGCACCAGCAGCCAAGGGACCTCGATCGGTCTAGCGAGCTACGAGCAGTACTTC
CTSSQGTSIGLASYEQYF
>TRBJ2-1|TRBV7-2|TRBD2|.
TGTGCCAGCAGCTTGACCGGGACTAGCGGCCTCAATGAGCAGTTCTTC
CASSLTGTSGLNEQFF
>TRBJ2-7|TRBV28|TRBD2|.
TGTGCCAGCAGTCCAACCGGGACTAGCGGGAGATACGAGCAGTACTTC
CASSPTGTSGRYEQYF
>TRBJ1-1|TRBV4-1|.|.
TGCGCCAGCAGCCAAGATGAGGGACGGGGGGAAGCTTTCTTT
CASSQDEGRGEAFF
>TRBJ2-7|TRBV18|.|.
TGTGCCAGCTCACCCCAGGGAGGCTCCTACGAGCAGTACTTC
CASSPQGGSYEQYF
>TRBJ2-5|TRBV4-1|.|.
TGCGCCAGCAGCCAACGGGACGGCCAGGAGACCCAGTACTTC
CASSQRDGQETQYF
>TRBJ1-5|TRBV6-1|TRBD1|.
TGTGCCAGCAGTGGAACCCGGGACAGGGGGCCTTGGCAGCCCCAGCATTTT
CASSGTRDRGPWQPQHF
>TRBJ2-7|TRBV2|.|.
TGTGCCAGCAGATCGAGGGGGGGCTCCTACGAGCAGTACTTC
CASRSRGGSYEQYF
>TRBJ1-2|TRBV9|.|.
TGTGCCAGCAGCGCTAGCTCGGGTGTCTACACCTTC
CASSASSGVYTF
>TRBJ1-4|TRBV6-1|TRBD1|.
TGTGCCAGCGGAGTCAGGGGGCAGACTAATGAAAAACTGTTTTTT
CASGVRGQTNEKLFF
>TRBJ1-2|TRBV7-8|.|.
TGTGCCAGCAGCTTAGCGGTTGCTGACTATGGCTACACCTTC
CASSLAVADYGYTF
>TRBJ2-5|TRBV7-6|.|.
TGTGCCAGCAGCTTTGGGGCCGTTTGGGAGACCCAGTACTTC
CASSFGAVWETQYF
>TRBJ1-2|TRBV18|TRBD1|.
TGTGCCAGCTCACCACTGGGACAGGGTAGCTATGGCTACACCTTC
CASSPLGQGSYGYTF
>TRBJ2-7|TRBV19|TRBD2|.
TGTGCCAGTAGCAAATTAGCGGGAGGTGGTTACGAGCAGTACTTC
CASSKLAGGGYEQYF
>TRBJ2-1|TRBV7-3|TRBD2|once
TGTGCCAGCAGCCAGACTAGCGGGAGGGCCTATGAGCAGTTCTTC
CASSQTSGRAYEQFF
>TRBJ2-1|TRBV15|TRBD1|.
TGTGCCACCAGCAGAGCGACAGGGGGCCCCTACAATGAGCAGTTCTTC
CATSRATGGPYNEQFF
>TRBJ2-6|TRBV7-3|.|.
TGTGCCAGCAGCTTAAATCCGATTATTCCTGGGGCCAACGTCCTGACTTTC
CASSLNPIIPGANVLTF
>TRBJ2-1|TRBV6-5|.|.
TGTGCCAGCAGTTATTCGGGACAAATGTCCTACAATGAGCAGTTCTTC
CASSYSGQMSYNEQFF
>TRBJ2-5|TRBV7-2|TRBD2|.
TGTGCCAGCAGCTACTCTAGCGGTCTGTGGGAGACCCAGTACTTC
CASSYSSGLWETQYF